This is a list of T cell receptor beta chains from one sample in a study of T cell responses to AZD1222 COVID-19 vaccine. Repertoires were generated with immunoSEQ multiplex PCR, while TCRdb's copy carries only in-frame clones and drops some. The sample lists over 75,000 clones; 85% to 90% were seen once. Sample: peripheral blood, taken 28 days after the second AZD1222 dose. The receptors derive from an adult who received the AZD1222 COVID-19 vaccine. CDR3s include the opening cysteine and the closing phenylalanine or tryptophan. D genes are given only for firm matches.

v_call	d_call	j_call	cdr3_aa	cdr3_nt
TRBV5-1	-	TRBJ1-3	CASSLAGTANTIYF	TGCGCCAGCAGCTTGGCCGGGACGGCAAACACCATATATTTT
TRBV5-8	-	TRBJ2-2	CASSLRNTGELFF	TGTGCCAGCAGCTTGCGCAACACCGGGGAGCTGTTTTTT
TRBV2	-	TRBJ1-2	CASSLQTGASGYTF	TGTGCCAGCAGTCTCCAAACGGGAGCTAGTGGCTACACCTTC
TRBV30	TRBD1	TRBJ1-3	CAWKDRVSGNTIYF	TGTGCCTGGAAAGACAGGGTATCTGGAAACACCATATATTTT
TRBV25-1	-	TRBJ1-4	CASSEGGWGEKLFF	TGTGCCAGCAGTGAAGGCGGGTGGGGTGAAAAACTGTTTTTT
TRBV13	TRBD2	TRBJ2-1	CASSLALAGYNEQFF	TGTGCCAGCAGCTTAGCGCTAGCGGGGTACAATGAGCAGTTCTTC
TRBV7-9	-	TRBJ2-3	CASSLASTDTDTQYF	TGTGCCAGCAGCCTGGCCAGTACGGACACAGATACGCAGTATTTT
TRBV11-2	-	TRBJ1-5	CASSLAGRGNQPQHF	TGTGCCAGCAGCTTAGCTGGGAGGGGAAATCAGCCCCAGCATTTT
TRBV20-1	-	TRBJ1-1	CSASYAGGTEAFF	TGCAGTGCTAGTTACGCAGGAGGCACTGAAGCTTTCTTT
TRBV18	-	TRBJ1-4	CASSPAPTGALEKLFF	TGTGCCAGCTCACCCGCTCCGACAGGAGCGTTAGAAAAACTGTTTTTT
TRBV10-2	-	TRBJ1-2	CASSGQAYGYTF	TGCGCCAGCAGTGGACAGGCCTATGGCTACACCTTC
TRBV7-3	-	TRBJ2-2	CASSLSSEAGELFF	TGTGCCAGCAGCTTAAGCTCGGAGGCCGGGGAGCTGTTTTTT
TRBV9	TRBD2	TRBJ2-1	CASSDSGGARNEQFF	TGTGCCAGCAGCGATAGCGGGGGGGCGCGGAATGAGCAGTTCTTC
TRBV21-1	-	TRBJ2-1	CASSNRQASGSSYNEQFF	TGTGCCAGCAGCAACCGGCAGGCTAGCGGGAGCTCCTACAATGAGCAGTTCTTC
TRBV30	TRBD1	TRBJ1-2	CAWSVAGTAYGYTF	TGTGCCTGGAGTGTGGCCGGGACAGCCTATGGCTACACCTTC
TRBV11-2	-	TRBJ1-2	CASSFSRDGANYGYTF	TGTGCCAGCAGCTTTTCCAGGGACGGAGCTAACTATGGCTACACCTTC
TRBV19	TRBD1	TRBJ2-1	CATSYRGLGDEQFF	TGTGCCACGAGTTACAGGGGGCTTGGGGATGAGCAGTTCTTC
TRBV7-9	-	TRBJ2-5	CASSENPETQYF	TGTGCCAGCAGCGAGAACCCAGAGACCCAGTACTTC
TRBV2	-	TRBJ2-5	CASSGYQETQYF	TGTGCCAGCAGTGGATACCAAGAGACCCAGTACTTC
TRBV6-6	-	TRBJ2-5	CASSFSIMETQYF	TGTGCCAGCAGTTTCAGTATCATGGAGACCCAGTACTTC
TRBV29-1	-	TRBJ2-3	CSVELPRGNTDTQYF	TGCAGCGTTGAACTCCCCAGGGGCAACACAGATACGCAGTATTTT
TRBV5-6	-	TRBJ1-6	CASAPGTRNNSPLHF	TGTGCCAGCGCCCCCGGGACGCGGAATAATTCACCCCTCCACTTT
TRBV6-6	TRBD1	TRBJ1-2	CASLYSGGDGYTF	TGTGCCAGCCTCTATTCAGGGGGCGATGGCTACACCTTC
TRBV6-2/TRBV6-3	TRBD2	TRBJ2-3	CASSYPRGGTDTQYF	TGTGCCAGCAGTTATCCGCGGGGAGGGACAGATACGCAGTATTTT
TRBV28	-	TRBJ1-2	CASGGAVNYGYTF	TGTGCCAGCGGCGGGGCAGTCAACTATGGCTACACCTTC
TRBV20-1	-	TRBJ2-5	CSARKWETQYF	TGCAGTGCTAGAAAGTGGGAGACCCAGTACTTC
TRBV11-2	TRBD2	TRBJ2-1	CASRWGLAAYNEQFF	TGTGCCAGCAGGTGGGGACTAGCGGCGTACAATGAGCAGTTCTTC
TRBV5-1	-	TRBJ2-2	CATRNTGELFF	TGCGCCACCAGGAACACCGGGGAGCTGTTTTTT